The 27 T cell receptor beta chains below come from one sample, sequenced in a study of T cell changes during pregnancy in multiple sclerosis (dated by TCRdb to the late 2010s). Libraries were constructed by the immunoSEQ multiplex PCR assay. Imported from immuneACCESS, the table was reduced by TCRdb to in-frame sequences with V and J called. These copies leave out some clones; in studies compared against another copy, an unresolved V gene accounts for under half, and the cause of the remainder is not known. This sample lists tens of thousands of clones; 85% to 95% were detected once. 0.65% to 0.85% of the sample is taken by the ten largest. The sequencing used CD4+ T cells from peripheral blood mononuclear cells, collected in the third trimester of pregnancy. These receptors all stem from a female donor with multiple sclerosis, enrolled in a pregnancy study.

The gene calls are TRBV19 and TRBJ2-5; D ambiguous. Germline values: CDR1 LNHDA, CDR2 SQIVND (reference sequence). There are 12 residues in the CDR3. V dropped 0 bases and J dropped 4 bases, with 3 bases sitting between them. The CDR3 DNA reads as TGTGCCAGTAGTATAGATAGAGAGACCCAGTACTTC. Its translation: CASSIDRETQYF.

The gene calls are TRBV29-1 and TRBJ2-3; unclear D gene. The CDR3 runs 11 residues. Germline V gene lookup returns CDR1 SQVTM and CDR2 ANQGSEA. V shed 3 bases and J shed 2 bases, with 3 bases lying between them. CDR3: CSVDFTDTQYF. CDR3 coding DNA: TGCAGCGTTGACTTCACAGATACGCAGTATTTT.

The chain uses TRBV10-3 and TRBJ2-2, with 11 bases identical to TRBD2. Per the germline V gene, CDR1 is ENHRY and CDR2 is SYGVKD. J was trimmed by 6 bases and V by 8 bases; bases with no gene match: 14. The CDR3 is 17 residues long. This CDR3 is CAISRALAGVGAGELFF. Written as DNA, the CDR3 is TGTGCCATCTCTAGGGCACTAGCGGGGGTCGGCGCCGGGGAGCTGTTTTTT.

The V call is TRBV5-1, the J call TRBJ2-1; 10 nucleotides match TRBD2. V lost 1 base to trimming and J lost 0 bases; unmatched junction nucleotides: 1. The length of the CDR3 is 16 residues. CDR1 SGHRS and CDR2 YFSETQ come from the germline V gene. CDR3 sequence reads: CASSLTSGVSYNEQFF. CDR3 bases: TGCGCCAGCAGCTTGACTAGCGGGGTCTCCTACAATGAGCAGTTCTTC.

The sample holds one count of this clone. V is TRBV5-5 and J is TRBJ2-1; TRBD1 is a possible D gene (6 bases). The CDR3 loop spans 14 amino acids. Trimming stripped 4 bases from V and 6 bases from J, with 14 bases between. Germline V gene sequence: CDR1 SGHKS, CDR2 YYEKEE (reference sequence). The CDR3 DNA is TGTGCCAGCAGCACAGTACAGGGAATCAATGAGCAGTTCTTC. Protein: CASSTVQGINEQFF.

The chain recombines TRBV5-4 with TRBJ2-5; 8 bases are shared with TRBD1. The CDR3 spans 13 residues. Germline V lookup: CDR1 SGHNT, CDR2 YYREEE (reference sequence). V lost 3 bases to trimming and J lost 4 bases; unmatched junction nucleotides: 2. CDR3 sequence (DNA): TGTGCCAGCAGCTCCGACAGGGGAGAGACCCAGTACTTC. This sequence encodes CASSSDRGETQYF.

As regards this clone: Other nucleotide sequences from this sample produce the same CDR3. This chain links TRBV7-2 with TRBJ2-3, with D unclear. From germline, CDR1 is SGHTA and CDR2 FQGNSA. Trimming left V 6 bases short and J 0 bases short, with 4 bases between. This CDR3 has 12 residues. Written as DNA, the CDR3 is TGTGCCAGCAGTTCTAGCACAGATACGCAGTATTTT. This translates into CASSSSTDTQYF.

This clone was counted once. The chain joins TRBV6-5 to TRBJ1-6, with D perhaps TRBD1 (6 bases). This CDR3 has 14 residues. Germline V gene sequence: CDR1 MNHEY, CDR2 SVGAGI. V lost 6 bases and J 0 bases, leaving 6 bases between the germline ends. CDR3 sequence (DNA): TGTGCCAGCAGACAGGGCTCCTATAATTCACCCCTCCACTTT. Its protein product is CASRQGSYNSPLHF.

Regarding this clone: One junction end does not reproduce the germline sequence, and a read error may be involved. V is TRBV18 and J is TRBJ1-1; 10 bases agree with TRBD1. This CDR3 has 15 amino acids. Per germline, CDR1 KGHSH and CDR2 LQKENI. This CDR3 reads CASSPLGQGNAEAFF. The CDR3 nucleotides are TGTGCCAGCTCACCGCTGGGACAGGGGAACGCTGAAGCTTTCTTT. Filled out from reference TRBV18 and TRBJ1-1, the complete variable domain reads NAGVMQNPRHLVRRRGQEARLRCSPMKGHSHVYWYRQLPEEGLKFMVYLQKENIIDESGMPKERFSAEFPKEGPSILRIQQVVRGDSAAYFCASSPLGQGNAEAFFGQGTRLTVV.

The chain carries TRBV5-6 and TRBJ2-5; TRBD2 matches 8 bases. The junction had 10 bases not matched to a gene; V was cut back by 4 bases and J by 5 bases. CDR1 is SGHDT and CDR2 is YYEEEE in the germline V gene. The CDR3 runs 15 residues. The CDR3: CASSPRAGVWETQYF. CDR3 sequence (DNA): TGTGCCAGCAGCCCTAGAGCGGGGGTATGGGAGACCCAGTACTTC.

This clone was seen once. V gene TRBV7-2 combines with J gene TRBJ2-1, with D maybe TRBD2 (6 bases). V was pared by 2 bases and J by 0 bases, with 11 bases between. The CDR3 totals 16 residues. In germline, CDR1 is SGHTA, CDR2 FQGNSA. CDR3 region: CASSLKSGSSYNEQFF. The CDR3 bases are TGTGCCAGCAGCTTAAAATCCGGGAGCTCCTACAATGAGCAGTTCTTC.

In DNA, the CDR3 is TGTGCCAGCAGCTTATGGGGCGACGGGGAGCTGTTTTTT. Residues: CASSLWGDGELFF. The chain has TRBV5-6 and TRBJ2-2; TRBD1 is a possible D gene (5 bases). CDR1 is SGHDT and CDR2 is YYEEEE in the germline V gene. With 2 bases removed from V and 7 bases from J, the gap between germline ends came to 9 bases. The CDR3 totals 13 residues.

The gene calls are TRBV2 and TRBJ1-2, with 9 positions matching TRBD1. CDR3 length: 14 amino acids. Germline values: CDR1 SNHLY, CDR2 FYNNEI. Losses at the gene ends were 7 bases for V and 5 bases for J; bases not matched to a gene: 8. CDR3 nucleotides: TGTGCCAGCAATACCCCAGACAGGGGGTATGGCTACACCTTC. This codes for CASNTPDRGYGYTF.

The V and J genes are TRBV6-1 and TRBJ1-2; D gene ambiguous. The CDR3 spans 15 residues. CDR1 is MNHNS and CDR2 is SASEGT in the germline V gene. V was shortened by 4 bases and J by 4 bases, with 16 bases between the two germline ends. DNA for the CDR3: TGTGCCAGCAGTGCCCCAGGCGCGACCCGCTATGGCTACACCTTC. Translated: CASSAPGATRYGYTF.

This clone was seen a few times. This sequence joins TRBV27 and TRBJ2-1; 14 bases align to TRBD2. Trimming cost V 5 bases and J 9 bases; bases outside gene matches: 9. Per the germline V gene, CDR1 is MNHEY and CDR2 is SMNVEV (reference sequence). The CDR3 has 16 residues. The CDR3 region is CASSHPRTSGGSEQFF. The CDR3 region has the DNA TGTGCCAGCAGTCACCCCCGGACTAGCGGGGGGAGTGAGCAGTTCTTC.

V gene TRBV5-4 combines with J gene TRBJ2-3; 8 nucleotides match TRBD2. V lost 4 bases and J lost 1; bases outside the gene matches: 5. In germline, CDR1 is SGHNT, CDR2 YYREEE (reference sequence). The CDR3 is 15 residues long. This CDR3 is CASSPWTSRTDTQYF. For the CDR3, the DNA is TGTGCCAGCAGCCCCTGGACTAGCCGCACAGATACGCAGTATTTT.

The chain links TRBV7-3 to TRBJ1-2, with TRBD1 matching 9 bases. Germline CDR1 SGHTA, CDR2 FQGTGA. The CDR3 consists of 14 residues. Germline trimming cut 0 bases from V and 8 bases from J; bases unmatched to any gene: 4. The CDR3 DNA reads TGTGCCAGCAGCTTAACGGGACAGGGTGAAGGCTACACCTTC. This translates into CASSLTGQGEGYTF.

The sample holds one count of this clone. The rearrangement uses TRBV2 and TRBJ1-1; D is undetermined. The germline CDR1 and CDR2 sequences are SNHLY and FYNNEI. The CDR3 has 14 amino acids. Between the trimmed V and J ends, which lost 1 base and 6 bases, there was a span of 12 bases. The CDR3 here is CASSEVVGRPEAFF. CDR3 nucleotides: TGTGCCAGCAGTGAAGTGGTAGGGAGACCTGAAGCTTTCTTT.

A single count supports this clone. V usage is TRBV7-3 and J usage is TRBJ2-5, with D maybe TRBD2 (6 bases). The CDR3 has 16 amino acids. Germline V lookup: CDR1 SGHTA, CDR2 FQGTGA. Trimming left V 2 bases short and J 5 bases short, with 18 bases between. The CDR3 protein is CASSLFGGVREETQYF. CDR3 in DNA: TGTGCCAGCAGCTTATTTGGCGGGGTTAGAGAGGAGACCCAGTACTTC.

The rearrangement uses TRBV5-6 and TRBJ2-3, with 8 bases fitting TRBD1. This CDR3 comprises 15 residues. The J segment lost 1 base and the V segment lost 4 bases, leaving 5 bases of the junction unmatched. The germline V gene has CDR1 SGHDT and CDR2 YYEEEE. CDR3 bases: TGTGCCAGCAGCCCAGGGGGCGCGGGCACAGATACGCAGTATTTT. Translating it yields CASSPGGAGTDTQYF. The full variable domain, in which reference TRBV5-6 and TRBJ2-3 provide the parts outside the CDR3, is DAGVTQSPTHLIKTRGQQVTLRCSPKSGHDTVSWYQQALGQGPQFIFQYYEEEERQRGNFPDRFSGHQFPNYSSELNVNALLLGDSALYLCASSPGGAGTDTQYFGPGTRLTVL.

The rearrangement uses TRBV5-8 and TRBJ2-1, with D possibly being TRBD1 (6 bases). This CDR3 contains 15 residues. Per the germline V gene, CDR1 is SGHTS and CDR2 is YDEGEE. V lost 4 bases and J 0 bases, leaving 11 bases between the germline ends. The CDR3 sequence: CASSHRDGSYNEQFF. CDR3 in DNA: TGTGCCAGCAGCCACAGGGATGGCTCCTACAATGAGCAGTTCTTC.

The CDR3 protein is CASSIGLAGELRYEQYF. The CDR3 DNA reads TGTGCCAGTAGTATTGGGCTAGCGGGGGAACTTCGTTACGAGCAGTACTTC. V and J are TRBV19 and TRBJ2-7; 10 nucleotides line up with TRBD2. The V gene end was trimmed by 3 bases and the J gene end by 4 bases; junction bases not matched to a gene: 12. CDR1 and CDR2 (germline): LNHDA, SQIVND (reference sequence). There are 17 residues in the CDR3.

This chain joins TRBV11-3 and TRBJ2-7, with 7 nucleotides matching TRBD2. The ends lost 5 bases at V and 0 bases at J; junction bases unmatched: 10. CDR3 length: 16 residues. Germline assignment: CDR1 SGHNT and CDR2 YENEEA. DNA for the CDR3: TGTGCCAGCAGCCCCCGGGGAGCGGGGAGCTCCTACGAGCAGTACTTC. It codes for CASSPRGAGSSYEQYF.

This clone has more than one count but fewer than ten. The V and J genes are TRBV9 and TRBJ1-3; 8 nucleotides agree with TRBD1. V shed 2 bases and J 2 bases; nucleotides not matched to a gene: 6. Germline-derived CDR1 and CDR2 are SGDLS and YYNGEE. The CDR3 loop spans 16 amino acids. CDR3 region: CASSVTGVAPGNTIYF. The CDR3 coding sequence is TGTGCCAGCAGCGTGACAGGGGTGGCCCCTGGAAACACCATATATTTT.

This chain joins TRBV30 and TRBJ1-1; a weak D match, TRBD1 (6 bases). Germline V gene sequence: CDR1 GTSNPN, CDR2 SVGIG (reference sequence). V dropped 7 bases and J dropped 5 bases, with 23 bases sitting between them. CDR3 length: 15 amino acids. Written as DNA, the CDR3 is TGTGCCTTAATGCGGGCGGGGGCTGTTTGGACTGAAGCTTTCTTT. The encoded protein is CALMRAGAVWTEAFF. The entire variable domain, with the rest obtained from reference TRBV30 and TRBJ1-1, is as follows: SQTIHQWPATLVQPVGSPLSLECTVEGTSNPNLYWYRQAAGRGLQLLFYSVGIGQISSEVPQNLSASRPQDRQFILSSKKLLLSDSGFYLCALMRAGAVWTEAFFGQGTRLTVV.

The rearrangement joins TRBV11-2 to TRBJ2-2; 10 nucleotides match TRBD2. This CDR3 has 17 amino acids. V shed 4 bases, J shed 0 bases, and the junction held 5 bases outside the gene matches. The germline CDR1 and CDR2 sequences are SGHAT and FQNNGV. CDR3 nucleotides: TGTGCCAGCAGCTCTACTAGCGGGGCCACGAACACCGGGGAGCTGTTTTTT. Protein: CASSSTSGATNTGELFF.

V and J are TRBV27 and TRBJ2-2; TRBD1 matches at 8 bases. From germline, CDR1 is MNHEY and CDR2 SMNVEV (reference sequence). Trimming at V came to 7 bases and at J to 0 bases, leaving 10 bases not matched to a gene. The CDR3 is made up of 17 amino acids. The CDR3 loop reads CASTNPPGQANTGELFF. DNA for the CDR3: TGTGCCAGCACTAACCCCCCGGGACAGGCGAACACCGGGGAGCTGTTTTTT.